This T cell receptor (beta chain) was sequenced during a study of blood T cell repertoires in COVID-19. Clones were read by immunoSEQ multiplex PCR, and TCRdb kept only the in-frame ones, dropping some. The sample records about 150,000 clones, around three quarters being singletons. CDR1 is KGHSH, CDR2 LQKENI, per germline. Trimming removed 3 bases from V and 7 bases from J; junction bases left unmatched: 2. The CDR3 runs to 14 residues. This clone was counted between two and nine times. Other DNA sequences from this sample encode an identical CDR3 as well. The receptor was isolated from a man at least 80 years old with acute or convalescent COVID-19. The genes are TRBV18 and TRBJ2-2; 10 nucleotides line up with TRBD2. The sequencing input was peripheral blood. This CDR3 reads CASSPGTSDGELFF. The CDR3 DNA sequence: TGTGCCAGCTCACCCGGGACTAGCGACGGGGAGCTGTTTTTT.